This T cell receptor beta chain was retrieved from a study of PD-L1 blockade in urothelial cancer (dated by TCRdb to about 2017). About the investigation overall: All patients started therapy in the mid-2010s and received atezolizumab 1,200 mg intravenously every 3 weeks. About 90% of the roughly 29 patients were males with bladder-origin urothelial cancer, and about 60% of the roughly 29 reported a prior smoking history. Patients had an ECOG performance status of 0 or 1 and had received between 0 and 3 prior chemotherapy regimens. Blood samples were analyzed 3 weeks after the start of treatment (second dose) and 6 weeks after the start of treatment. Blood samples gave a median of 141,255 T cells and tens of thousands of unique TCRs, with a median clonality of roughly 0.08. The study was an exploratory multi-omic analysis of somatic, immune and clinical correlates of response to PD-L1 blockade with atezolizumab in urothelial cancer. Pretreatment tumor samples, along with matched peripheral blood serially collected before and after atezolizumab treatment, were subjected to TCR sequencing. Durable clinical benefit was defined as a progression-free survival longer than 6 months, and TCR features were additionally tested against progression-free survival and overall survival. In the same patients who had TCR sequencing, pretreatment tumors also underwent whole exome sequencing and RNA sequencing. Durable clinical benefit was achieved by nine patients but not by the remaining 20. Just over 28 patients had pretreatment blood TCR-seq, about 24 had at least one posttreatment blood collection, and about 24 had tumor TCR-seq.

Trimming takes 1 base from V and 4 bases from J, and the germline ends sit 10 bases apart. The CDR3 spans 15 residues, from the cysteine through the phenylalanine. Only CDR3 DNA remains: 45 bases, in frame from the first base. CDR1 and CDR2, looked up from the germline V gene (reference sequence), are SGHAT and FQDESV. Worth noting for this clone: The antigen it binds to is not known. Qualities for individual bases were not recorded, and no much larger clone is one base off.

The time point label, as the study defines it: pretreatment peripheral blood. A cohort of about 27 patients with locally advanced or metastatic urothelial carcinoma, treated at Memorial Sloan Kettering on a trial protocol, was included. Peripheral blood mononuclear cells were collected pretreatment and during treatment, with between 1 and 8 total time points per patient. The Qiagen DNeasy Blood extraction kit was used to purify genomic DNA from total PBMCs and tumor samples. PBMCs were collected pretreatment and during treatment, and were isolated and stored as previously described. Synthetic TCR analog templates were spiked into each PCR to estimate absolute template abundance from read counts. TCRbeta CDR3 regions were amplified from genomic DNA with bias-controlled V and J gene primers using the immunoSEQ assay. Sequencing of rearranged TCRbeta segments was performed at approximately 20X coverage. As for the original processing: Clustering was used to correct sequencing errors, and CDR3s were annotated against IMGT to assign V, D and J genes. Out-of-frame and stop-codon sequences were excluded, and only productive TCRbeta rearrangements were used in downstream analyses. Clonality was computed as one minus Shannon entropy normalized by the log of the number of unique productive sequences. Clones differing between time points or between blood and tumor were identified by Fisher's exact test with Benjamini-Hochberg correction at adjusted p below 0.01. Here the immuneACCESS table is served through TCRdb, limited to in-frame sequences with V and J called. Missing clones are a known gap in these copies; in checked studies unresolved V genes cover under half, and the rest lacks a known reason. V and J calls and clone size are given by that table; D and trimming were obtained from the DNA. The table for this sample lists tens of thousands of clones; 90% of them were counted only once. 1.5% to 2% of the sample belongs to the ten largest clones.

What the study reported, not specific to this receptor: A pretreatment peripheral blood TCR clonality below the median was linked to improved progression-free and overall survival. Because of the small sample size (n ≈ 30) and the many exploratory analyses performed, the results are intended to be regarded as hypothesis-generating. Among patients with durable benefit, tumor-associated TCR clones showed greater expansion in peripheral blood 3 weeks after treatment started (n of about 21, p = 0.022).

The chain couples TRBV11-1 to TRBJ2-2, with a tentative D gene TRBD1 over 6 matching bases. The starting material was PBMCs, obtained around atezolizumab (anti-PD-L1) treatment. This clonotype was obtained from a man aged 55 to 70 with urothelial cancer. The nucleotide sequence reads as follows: TGTGCCAGCAGCTTAGGGGCAGGGGTCACCGGGGAGCTGTTTTTT. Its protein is CASSLGAGVTGELFF. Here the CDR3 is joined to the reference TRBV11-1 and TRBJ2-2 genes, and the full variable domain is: EAEVAQSPRYKITEKSQAVAFWCDPISGHATLYWYRQILGQGPELLVQFQDESVVDDSQLPKDRFSAERLKGVDSTLKIQPAELGDSAMYLCASSLGAGVTGELFFGEGSRLTVL.